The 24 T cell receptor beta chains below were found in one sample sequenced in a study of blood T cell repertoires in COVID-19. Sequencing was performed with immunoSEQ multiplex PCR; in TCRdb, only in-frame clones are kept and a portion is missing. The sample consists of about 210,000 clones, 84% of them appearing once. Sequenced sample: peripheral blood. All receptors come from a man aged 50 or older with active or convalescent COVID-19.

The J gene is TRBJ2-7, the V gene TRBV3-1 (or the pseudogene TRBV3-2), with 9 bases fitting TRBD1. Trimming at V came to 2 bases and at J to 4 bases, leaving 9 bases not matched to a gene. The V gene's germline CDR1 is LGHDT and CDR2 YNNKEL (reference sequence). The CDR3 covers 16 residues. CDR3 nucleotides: TGTGCCAGCAGCCAATACAGGGGGGACAGGGCATACGAGCAGTACTTC. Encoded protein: CASSQYRGDRAYEQYF.

CDR3 amino acids: CASSVVPGAGETQYF. Written as DNA, the CDR3 is TGTGCCAGCAGCGTCGTTCCAGGGGCGGGAGAGACCCAGTACTTC. The V and J genes are TRBV7-9 and TRBJ2-5; D is possibly TRBD1 (6 bases). There are 15 residues in the CDR3. Germline loops: CDR1 SEHNR, CDR2 FQNEAQ (reference sequence). V was pared by 5 bases and J by 4 bases, with 17 bases between.

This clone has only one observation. The CDR3 region has the DNA TGTGCCAGCTCCCAGTTCGGGGGGCCTTACACTGAAGCTTTCTTT. Amino acid sequence: CASSQFGGPYTEAFF. V gene TRBV18 combines with J gene TRBJ1-1; possibly TRBD1 for D (6 bases). This CDR3 contains 15 residues. Germline values: CDR1 KGHSH, CDR2 LQKENI. V lost 6 bases and J lost 3, with 17 bases in between. Full variable domain (rest looked up from reference TRBV18 and TRBJ1-1): NAGVMQNPRHLVRRRGQEARLRCSPMKGHSHVYWYRQLPEEGLKFMVYLQKENIIDESGMPKERFSAEFPKEGPSILRIQQVVRGDSAAYFCASSQFGGPYTEAFFGQGTRLTVV.

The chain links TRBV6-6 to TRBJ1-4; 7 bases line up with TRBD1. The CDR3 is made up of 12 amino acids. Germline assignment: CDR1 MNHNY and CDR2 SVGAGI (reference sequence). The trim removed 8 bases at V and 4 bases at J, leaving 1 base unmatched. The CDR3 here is CASRDSNEKLFF. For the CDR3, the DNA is TGTGCCAGCCGGGACAGTAATGAAAAACTGTTTTTT.

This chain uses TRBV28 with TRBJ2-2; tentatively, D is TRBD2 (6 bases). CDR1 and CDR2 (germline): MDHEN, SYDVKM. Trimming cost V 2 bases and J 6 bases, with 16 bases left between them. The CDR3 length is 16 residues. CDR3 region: CASSLSSLGDSGELFF. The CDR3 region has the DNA TGTGCCAGCAGTTTAAGTAGTCTTGGGGACTCCGGGGAGCTGTTTTTT.

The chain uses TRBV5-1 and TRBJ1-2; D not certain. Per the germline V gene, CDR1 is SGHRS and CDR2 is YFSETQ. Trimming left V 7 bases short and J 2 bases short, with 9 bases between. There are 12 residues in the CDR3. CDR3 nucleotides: TGCGCCAGCGCGCTAGGCAACTATGGCTACACCTTC. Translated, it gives CASALGNYGYTF.

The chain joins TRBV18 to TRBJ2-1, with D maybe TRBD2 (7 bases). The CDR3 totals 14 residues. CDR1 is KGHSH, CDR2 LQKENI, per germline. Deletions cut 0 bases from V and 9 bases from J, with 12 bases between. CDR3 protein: CASSPPRRGGEQFF. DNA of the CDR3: TGTGCCAGCTCACCACCCCGGAGGGGGGGTGAGCAGTTCTTC.

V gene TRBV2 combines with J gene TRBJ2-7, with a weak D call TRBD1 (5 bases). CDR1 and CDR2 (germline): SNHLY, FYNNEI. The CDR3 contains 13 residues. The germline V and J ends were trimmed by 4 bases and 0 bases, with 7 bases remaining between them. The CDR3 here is CASSGQPSYEQYV. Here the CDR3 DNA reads TGTGCCAGCAGTGGACAGCCCTCCTACGAGCAGTACGTC.

As DNA, the CDR3 is TGCGCCAGCAGTTTAAGCGGGGGGGCCCGAGAGACCCAGTACTTC. Protein product: CASSLSGGARETQYF. V usage is TRBV5-1 and J usage is TRBJ2-5; TRBD2 matches 10 bases. This CDR3 is built from 15 residues. The V segment lost 5 bases and the J segment 4 bases; nucleotides outside the gene matches: 8. CDR1 SGHRS and CDR2 YFSETQ come from the germline V gene.

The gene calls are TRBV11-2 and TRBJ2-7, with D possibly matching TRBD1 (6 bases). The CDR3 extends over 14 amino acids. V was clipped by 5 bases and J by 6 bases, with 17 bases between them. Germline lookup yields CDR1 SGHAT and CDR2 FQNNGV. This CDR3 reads CASSTNQGYGEQYF. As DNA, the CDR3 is TGTGCCAGCAGCACAAATCAGGGGTACGGCGAGCAGTACTTC. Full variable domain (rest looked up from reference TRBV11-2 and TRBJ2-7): EAGVAQSPRYKIIEKRQSVAFWCNPISGHATLYWYQQILGQGPKLLIQFQNNGVVDDSQLPKDRFSAERLKGVDSTLKIQPAKLEDSAVYLCASSTNQGYGEQYFGPGTRLTVT.

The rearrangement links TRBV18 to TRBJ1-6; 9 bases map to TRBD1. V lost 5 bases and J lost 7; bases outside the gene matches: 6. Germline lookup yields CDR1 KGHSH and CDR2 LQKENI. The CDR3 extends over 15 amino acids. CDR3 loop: CASSVRTGDNSPLHF. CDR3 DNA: TGTGCCAGCTCAGTCCGGACAGGGGACAATTCACCCCTCCACTTT.

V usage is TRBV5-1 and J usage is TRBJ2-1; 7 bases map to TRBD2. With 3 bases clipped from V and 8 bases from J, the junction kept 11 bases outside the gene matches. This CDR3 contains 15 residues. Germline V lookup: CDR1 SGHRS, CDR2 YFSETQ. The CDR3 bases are TGCGCCAGCAGCTCGGGTGTATGGGGGGGAGATGAGCAGTTCTTC. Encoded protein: CASSSGVWGGDEQFF.

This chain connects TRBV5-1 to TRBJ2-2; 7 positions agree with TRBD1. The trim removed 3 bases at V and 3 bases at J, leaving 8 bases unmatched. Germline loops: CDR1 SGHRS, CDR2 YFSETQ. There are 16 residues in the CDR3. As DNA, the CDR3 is TGCGCCAGCAGCTCCGCCGAAGGACAGGACACCGGGGAGCTGTTTTTT. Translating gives CASSSAEGQDTGELFF.

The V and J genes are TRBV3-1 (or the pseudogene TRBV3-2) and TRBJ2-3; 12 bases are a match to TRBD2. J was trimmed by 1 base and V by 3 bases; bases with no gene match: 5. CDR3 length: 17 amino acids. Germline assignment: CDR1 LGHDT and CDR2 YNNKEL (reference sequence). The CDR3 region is CASSHRLAGDRTDTQYF. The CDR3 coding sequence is TGTGCCAGCAGCCACCGACTAGCGGGGGACCGCACAGATACGCAGTATTTT.

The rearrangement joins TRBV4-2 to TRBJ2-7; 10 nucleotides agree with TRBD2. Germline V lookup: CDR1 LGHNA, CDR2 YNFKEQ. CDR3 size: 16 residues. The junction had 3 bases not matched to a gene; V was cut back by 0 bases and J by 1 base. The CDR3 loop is CASSQEVAGGSYEQYF. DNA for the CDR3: TGTGCCAGCAGCCAAGAGGTAGCGGGGGGTTCCTACGAGCAGTACTTC.

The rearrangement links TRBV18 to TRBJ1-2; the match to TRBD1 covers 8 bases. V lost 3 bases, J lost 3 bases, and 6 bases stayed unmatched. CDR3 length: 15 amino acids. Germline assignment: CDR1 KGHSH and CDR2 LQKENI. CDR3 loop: CASSPYDRGDYGYTF. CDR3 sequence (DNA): TGTGCCAGCTCACCGTACGACAGGGGTGACTATGGCTACACCTTC.

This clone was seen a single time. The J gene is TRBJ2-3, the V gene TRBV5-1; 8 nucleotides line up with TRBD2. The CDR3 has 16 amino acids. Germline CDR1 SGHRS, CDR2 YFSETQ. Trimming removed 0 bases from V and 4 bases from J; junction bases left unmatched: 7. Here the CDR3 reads CASSLEVSGISDTQYF. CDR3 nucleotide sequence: TGCGCCAGCAGCTTGGAGGTTAGCGGGATCTCAGATACGCAGTATTTT.

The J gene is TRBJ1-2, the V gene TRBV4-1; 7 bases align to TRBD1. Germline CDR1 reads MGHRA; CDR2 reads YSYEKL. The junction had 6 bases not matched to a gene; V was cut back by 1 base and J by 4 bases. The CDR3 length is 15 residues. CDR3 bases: TGCGCCAGCAGCCAAGCCCTGACAGGGCTCTATGGCTACACCTTC. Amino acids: CASSQALTGLYGYTF.

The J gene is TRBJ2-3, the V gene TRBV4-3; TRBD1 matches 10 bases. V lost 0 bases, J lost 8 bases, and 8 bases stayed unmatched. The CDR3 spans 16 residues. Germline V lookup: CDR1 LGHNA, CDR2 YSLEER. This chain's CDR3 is CASSQDPATGGGTQYF. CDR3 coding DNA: TGCGCCAGCAGCCAAGATCCGGCGACAGGGGGCGGTACGCAGTATTTT.

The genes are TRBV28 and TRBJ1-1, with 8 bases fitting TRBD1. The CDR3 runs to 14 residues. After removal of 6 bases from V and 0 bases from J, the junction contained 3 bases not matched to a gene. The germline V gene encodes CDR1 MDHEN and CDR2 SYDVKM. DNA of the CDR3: TGTGCCAGCAGGGACAGGGAGATGAACACTGAAGCTTTCTTT. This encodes CASRDREMNTEAFF.

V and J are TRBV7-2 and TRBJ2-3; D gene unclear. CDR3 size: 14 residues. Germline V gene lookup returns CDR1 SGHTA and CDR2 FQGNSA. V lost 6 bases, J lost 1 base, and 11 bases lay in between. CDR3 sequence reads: CASSLSRGTDTQYF. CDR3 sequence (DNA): TGTGCCAGCAGTTTAAGCCGGGGCACAGATACGCAGTATTTT.

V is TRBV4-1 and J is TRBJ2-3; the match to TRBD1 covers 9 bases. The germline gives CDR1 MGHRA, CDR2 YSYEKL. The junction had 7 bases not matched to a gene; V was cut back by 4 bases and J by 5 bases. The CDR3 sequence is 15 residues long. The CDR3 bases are TGCGCCAGCAGCCCACAGGGGGCGGGTATAGATACGCAGTATTTT. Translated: CASSPQGAGIDTQYF.

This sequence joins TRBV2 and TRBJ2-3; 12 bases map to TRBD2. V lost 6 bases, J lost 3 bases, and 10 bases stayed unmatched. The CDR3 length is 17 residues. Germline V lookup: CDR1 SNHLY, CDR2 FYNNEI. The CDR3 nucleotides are TGTGCCAGCAGCCCCATTATGACTAGCGGGGGAACAGATACGCAGTATTTT. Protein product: CASSPIMTSGGTDTQYF.

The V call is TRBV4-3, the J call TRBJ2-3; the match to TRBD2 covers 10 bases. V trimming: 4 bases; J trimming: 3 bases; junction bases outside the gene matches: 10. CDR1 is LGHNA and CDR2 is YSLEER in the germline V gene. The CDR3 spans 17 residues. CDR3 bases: TGCGCCAGCAGCCCCTCCATAGCGGGAGGTGGGACAGATACGCAGTATTTT. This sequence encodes CASSPSIAGGGTDTQYF.